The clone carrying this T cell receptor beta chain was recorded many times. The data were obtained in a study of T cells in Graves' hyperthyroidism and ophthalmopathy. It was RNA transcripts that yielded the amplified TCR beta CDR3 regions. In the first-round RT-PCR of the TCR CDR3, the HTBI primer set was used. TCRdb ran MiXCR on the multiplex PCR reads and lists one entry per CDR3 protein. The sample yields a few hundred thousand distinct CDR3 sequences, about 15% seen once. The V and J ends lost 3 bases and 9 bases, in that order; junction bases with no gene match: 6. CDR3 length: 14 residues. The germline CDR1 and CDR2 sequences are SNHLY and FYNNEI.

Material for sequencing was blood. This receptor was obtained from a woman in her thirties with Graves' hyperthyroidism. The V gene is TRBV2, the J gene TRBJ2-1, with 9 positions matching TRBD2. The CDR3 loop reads CASSDPGLATEQFF. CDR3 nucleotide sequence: TGTGCCAGCAGTGACCCGGGACTAGCCACTGAGCAGTTCTTC.